These 32 T cell receptor beta chains were all obtained from the same sample, sequenced in a study of identical twins. MiXCR, run by TCRdb on the 5' RACE reads, gives a single entry per CDR3 protein. Altogether 1.5 million to 2 million distinct CDR3 sequences are present, 32% being singletons, with the ten largest covering about 0.27%. The sequenced material came from cord blood. Receptors originate from a newborn girl in good health.

V usage is TRBV12-3 or TRBV12-4 and J usage is TRBJ2-1; tentatively, D is TRBD1 or TRBD2 (5 bases each). Trimming shortened V by 6 bases and J by 3 bases, and 15 bases separated the two germline ends. This CDR3 has 15 amino acids. CDR3 amino acids: CASSNRDAYYNEQFF. CDR3 in DNA: TGTGCCAGCAGCAATCGGGACGCTTACTACAATGAGCAGTTCTTC.

The chain's CDR3 is CASSEGVSTPYEQYF. The CDR3 nucleotides are TGTGCCAGCAGTGAAGGGGTCTCGACCCCCTACGAGCAGTACTTC. The rearrangement uses TRBV2 and TRBJ2-7; D not resolved. The V gene's germline CDR1 is SNHLY and CDR2 FYNNEI. This CDR3 region has 15 residues. V dropped 1 base and J dropped 2 bases, with 12 bases sitting between them.

With respect to this clonotype: Relative to the germline gene, one junction end is altered; a read error may explain this. This chain joins TRBV4-2 and TRBJ1-2; 10 nucleotides match TRBD1. CDR1 LGHNA and CDR2 YNFKEQ come from the germline V gene. This CDR3 is 15 amino acids long. CDR3 sequence: CAGSQEVGTGDGYTF. The CDR3 DNA follows: TGTGCCGGCAGCCAAGAAGTGGGGACAGGGGATGGCTACACCTTC.

The chain is built from TRBV10-3 and TRBJ2-7; 10 nucleotides line up with TRBD2. CDR1 ENHRY and CDR2 SYGVKD come from the germline V gene. V was clipped by 4 bases and J by 0 bases; unmatched bases: 6. This CDR3 is 16 amino acids long. The DNA for the CDR3 is TGTGCCATCAGTGGTAGCGGGAGGACCAGCTCCTACGAGCAGTACTTC. Translating gives CAISGSGRTSSYEQYF.

This clonotype showed up just a few times. The chain combines TRBV20-1 with TRBJ2-1, with D perhaps given as TRBD1 or TRBD2 (5 bases each). V lost 6 bases and J lost 3, with 15 bases in between. This CDR3 is 14 amino acids long. Per the germline V gene, CDR1 is DFQATT and CDR2 is SNEGSKA (reference sequence). Here the CDR3 DNA reads TGCAGTGCGAAGCTCCGGGACCTCTACAATGAGCAGTTCTTC. Translation gives CSAKLRDLYNEQFF.

This clonotype occurred a few times. The rearrangement joins TRBV20-1 to TRBJ2-7; 7 nucleotides align to TRBD2. The CDR3 has 14 residues. Germline CDR1 DFQATT, CDR2 SNEGSKA (reference sequence). With V trimmed by 1 base and J by 2 bases, 5 bases remained unmatched. Here the CDR3 reads CSARGGDYTYEQYF. CDR3 DNA: TGCAGTGCTAGAGGGGGGGACTATACCTACGAGCAGTACTTC.

The J gene is TRBJ2-1, the V gene TRBV12-3 or TRBV12-4; the D gene is possibly TRBD1 (5 bases). The CDR3 length is 13 residues. V was pared by 6 bases and J by 10 bases, with 16 bases between. Here the CDR3 reads CASRARVNYEQFF. CDR3 DNA sequence: TGTGCCAGCAGAGCCAGGGTCAATTACGAGCAGTTCTTC.

This clonotype was recorded a few times. The V call is TRBV7-2, the J call TRBJ1-4; a weak D match, TRBD1 (5 bases). The V end lost 6 bases, the J end lost 4 bases, and 12 bases lay between the germline ends. This CDR3 comprises 14 residues. Germline lookup yields CDR1 SGHTA and CDR2 FQGNSA. CDR3 DNA: TGTGCCAGCAGATCAGGGACCCATAATGAAAAACTGTTTTTT. Its translation is CASRSGTHNEKLFF.

This clonotype turned up a few times. The chain combines TRBV27 with TRBJ1-1, with D possibly being TRBD1 (5 bases). CDR1 is MNHEY, CDR2 SMNVEV, per germline (reference sequence). The CDR3 totals 16 residues. V dropped 3 bases and J dropped 0 bases, with 14 bases sitting between them. The CDR3 protein is CASSLGRAWMNTEAFF. The CDR3 DNA reads as TGTGCCAGCAGTTTGGGCAGGGCCTGGATGAACACTGAAGCTTTCTTT.

This clonotype turned up a few times. The chain employs TRBV5-1 and TRBJ2-5; tentatively, D is TRBD1 or TRBD2 (5 bases each). This CDR3 comprises 15 residues. V was clipped by 0 bases and J by 11 bases, with 20 bases between them. Germline CDR1 SGHRS, CDR2 YFSETQ. The CDR3 is CASSLEGDPYNEQYF. The CDR3 DNA reads as TGCGCCAGCAGCTTGGAAGGGGACCCTTACAATGAGCAGTACTTC. The entire variable domain, with the rest obtained from reference TRBV5-1 and TRBJ2-5, is as follows: KAGVTQTPRYLIKTRGQQVTLSCSPISGHRSVSWYQQTPGQGLQFLFEYFSETQRNKGNFPGRFSGRQFSNSRSEMNVSTLELGDSALYLCASSLEGDPYNEQYFGPGTRLLVL.

The chain couples TRBV4-1 to TRBJ1-2; D not resolved. Germline CDR1 reads MGHRA; CDR2 reads YSYEKL. V shed 4 bases and J shed 10 bases, with 10 bases lying between them. The CDR3 contains 11 residues. The DNA of the CDR3 is TGCGCCAGCAGCCGAAGTGGGGACTACACCTTC. Amino acid sequence: CASSRSGDYTF.

Here the CDR3 reads CASSLSTSGFTDTQYF. Written as DNA, the CDR3 is TGTGCCAGCAGCCTCTCGACTAGCGGGTTCACAGATACGCAGTATTTT. The chain combines TRBV7-6 with TRBJ2-3; TRBD2 matches at 10 bases. The CDR3 runs 16 residues. The germline CDR1 and CDR2 sequences are SGHVS and FNYEAQ. V was pared by 5 bases and J by 2 bases, with 7 bases of the junction left unmatched.

This chain joins TRBV6-2 or TRBV6-3 and TRBJ2-5, with 8 positions matching TRBD2. The CDR3 sequence is 16 residues long. Germline V CDR1 and CDR2: MNHEY, SVGEGT. V trimming: 2 bases; J trimming: 13 bases; junction bases outside the gene matches: 18. The CDR3 loop is CASSYAGGAGPYELYF. As DNA, the CDR3 is TGTGCCAGCAGTTACGCGGGGGGCGCAGGCCCCTACGAGCTGTACTTC.

This clonotype was seen more than once but under ten times. The V call is TRBV28, the J call TRBJ1-1; 8 bases fit TRBD1. Germline CDR1 MDHEN, CDR2 SYDVKM. CDR3 size: 15 residues. Germline trimming cut 2 bases from V and 4 bases from J; bases unmatched to any gene: 6. CDR3 loop: CASSLAQGVTTEAFF. The DNA for the CDR3 is TGTGCCAGCAGTTTAGCACAGGGGGTGACCACTGAAGCTTTCTTT.

This clonotype was observed at least ten times. The chain combines TRBV12-3 or TRBV12-4 with TRBJ2-3; D call uncertain. The CDR3 has 13 amino acids. Between the trimmed V and J ends, which lost 6 bases and 1 base, there was a span of 8 bases. The CDR3 is CASSPARTDTQYF. CDR3 nucleotides: TGTGCCAGCAGCCCCGCCCGCACAGATACGCAGTATTTT.

Points on this clonotype: Relative to the germline gene, one junction end is altered; a read error may explain this. V and J are TRBV4-1 and TRBJ2-7, with D tentatively TRBD1 (6 bases). Germline loops: CDR1 MGHRA, CDR2 YSYEKL. This CDR3 is built from 15 residues. The CDR3 spells CASSPLSQGSYGQYF. The CDR3 DNA follows: TGCGCCAGCAGCCCCTTATCACAGGGTTCCTACGGGCAGTACTTC.

This clonotype showed up just a few times. The V call is TRBV6-2 or TRBV6-3, the J call TRBJ2-3, with 9 bases matching TRBD2. This CDR3 is built from 15 residues. CDR1 is MNHEY and CDR2 is SVGEGT in the germline V gene. V trimming: 2 bases; J trimming: 5 bases; junction bases outside the gene matches: 5. CDR3 loop: CASSYLAGRRDTQYF. CDR3 nucleotides: TGTGCCAGCAGTTACCTAGCGGGGAGAAGAGATACGCAGTATTTT.

The chain joins TRBV12-3 or TRBV12-4 to TRBJ1-5; D remains ambiguous. V lost 3 bases and J lost 7, with 19 bases in between. The CDR3 is 16 amino acids. CDR3 nucleotides: TGTGCCAGCAGTTTCCGGATCGAGGGAGGAAACCAGCCCCAGCATTTT. This encodes CASSFRIEGGNQPQHF.

About this clonotype: This CDR3 fails to terminate in the conserved phenylalanine or tryptophan, so it likely reflects a read error. J is TRBJ2-1 and V is TRBV20-1; D uncertain. The CDR3 consists of 13 residues. Germline lookup yields CDR1 DFQATT and CDR2 SNEGSKA (reference sequence). V shed 5 bases and J shed 9 bases, with 17 bases lying between them. Here the CDR3 reads CSAVRIYKGEQFS. The CDR3 DNA follows: TGCAGTGCTGTCAGGATATACAAGGGTGAGCAGTTCTCC.

This clonotype has only one observation. The chain uses TRBV12-3 or TRBV12-4 and TRBJ1-5; D remains unclear. The CDR3 has 12 residues. V was trimmed by 3 bases and J by 11 bases, leaving 11 bases between them. CDR3 coding DNA: TGTGCCAGCAGTTTTTACCGGCGGGCCCAGCATTTT. It yields the protein CASSFYRRAQHF.

The chain combines TRBV21-1 with TRBJ1-6; TRBD1, the table's D call, lacks a check against the DNA. TRBV21-1 is given as a pseudogene. The CDR3 extends over 14 amino acids. The CDR3 sequence is CARSGQAHNSPLHF. The CDR3 region has the DNA TGTGCCCGATCAGGACAGGCTCATAATTCACCCCTCCACTTT.

This chain uses TRBV20-1 with TRBJ2-1; possibly TRBD2 for D (5 bases). Deletions cut 6 bases from V and 7 bases from J, with 10 bases between. Germline CDR1 is DFQATT and CDR2 is SNEGSKA (reference sequence). The CDR3 spans 11 residues. Here the CDR3 DNA reads TGCAGTGCACTAGAGATGAATGAGCAGTTCTTC. Its translation is CSALEMNEQFF.

V is TRBV11-2 and J is TRBJ2-2; 8 bases align to TRBD2. This CDR3 comprises 16 residues. The V segment lost 5 bases and the J segment 6 bases; nucleotides outside the gene matches: 11. The germline V gene has CDR1 SGHAT and CDR2 FQNNGV. The CDR3 loop reads CASSPRPGLEAGELFF. For the CDR3, the DNA is TGTGCCAGCAGCCCCAGACCGGGACTAGAGGCCGGGGAGCTGTTTTTT.

V usage is TRBV5-1 and J usage is TRBJ1-2; TRBD1 agrees at 9 bases. The CDR3 has 14 residues. V lost 0 bases, J lost 7 bases, and 4 bases stayed unmatched. CDR1 SGHRS and CDR2 YFSETQ come from the germline V gene. CDR3 sequence: CASSLETGGVGYTF. The CDR3 DNA follows: TGCGCCAGCAGCTTGGAAACAGGGGGCGTTGGCTACACCTTC.

The rearrangement uses TRBV5-6 and TRBJ2-4; 7 positions match TRBD2. TRBJ2-7 explains the end of the DNA better; the J call may be wrong. The CDR3 sequence is 15 residues long. The germline V gene has CDR1 SGHDT and CDR2 YYEEEE. This CDR3 is CASSLLAATTYEQYF. CDR3 bases: TGTGCCAGCAGCTTGCTAGCGGCCACTACCTACGAGCAGTACTTC.

This clonotype was seen only once. This chain connects TRBV6-5 to TRBJ2-1; TRBD2 might be the D (6 bases). Trimming took off 5 bases at V and 1 base at J, with 12 bases between the two ends. Per germline, CDR1 MNHEY and CDR2 SVGAGI. The CDR3 runs 15 residues. The CDR3 DNA reads TGTGCCAGCAGTCCAACGGGGGAGTCCTACAATGAGCAGTTCTTC. As protein: CASSPTGESYNEQFF.

The V gene is TRBV10-3, the J gene TRBJ2-5; TRBD2 is a possible D gene (6 bases). The CDR3 is 13 residues long. V lost 10 bases, J lost 5 bases, and 17 bases lay in between. Per germline, CDR1 ENHRY and CDR2 SYGVKD. Written as DNA, the CDR3 is TGTGCCACCAACTTCGCTAGCGCGGAGACCCAGTACTTC. This codes for CATNFASAETQYF.

This clonotype was detected only a few times. The chain recombines TRBV20-1 with TRBJ2-7, with TRBD2 identical over 8 bases. Per germline, CDR1 DFQATT and CDR2 SNEGSKA (reference sequence). This CDR3 comprises 15 residues. V lost 0 bases and J lost 3; bases outside the gene matches: 7. This chain's CDR3 is CSARDPMRGVYEQYF. CDR3 bases: TGCAGTGCTAGAGATCCCATGCGGGGGGTCTACGAGCAGTACTTC.

A note on this clonotype: A much larger clone lies a single base off, so this may be a read error. The V call is TRBV10-3, the J call TRBJ2-1; D call uncertain. This CDR3 is built from 17 residues. V lost 0 bases and J 5 bases, leaving 17 bases between the germline ends. Germline V lookup: CDR1 ENHRY, CDR2 SYGVKD. CDR3: CAISESTLSPTNNEQFF. Here the CDR3 DNA reads TGTGCCATCAGTGAGTCCACACTTAGCCCTACAAACAATGAGCAGTTCTTC.

A word on this clonotype: The junction does not match germline at one end; this may be a read error. J is TRBJ1-2 and V is TRBV27; maybe TRBD1 (6 bases). The CDR3 has 12 amino acids. Germline V gene lookup returns CDR1 MNHEY and CDR2 SMNVEV (reference sequence). CDR3 in DNA: TGTGCCGGCAGTACAGGGAATTATGGCTACACCTTC. It specifies CAGSTGNYGYTF.

Ten or more counts support this clonotype. J is TRBJ2-3 and V is TRBV5-1, with TRBD2 identical over 9 bases. The V gene end was trimmed by 6 bases and the J gene end by 3 bases; junction bases not matched to a gene: 8. The CDR3 runs 15 residues. Per the germline V gene, CDR1 is SGHRS and CDR2 is YFSETQ. In DNA form, the CDR3 reads TGCGCCAGCACCCGAGTAGCGGGAGTGACAGATACGCAGTATTTT. Protein product: CASTRVAGVTDTQYF.

V usage is TRBV7-8 and J usage is TRBJ1-5; the match to TRBD1 covers 7 bases. The CDR3 sequence is 16 residues long. CDR1 is SGHVS and CDR2 is FQNEAQ in the germline V gene. Trimming at V came to 4 bases and at J to 0 bases, leaving 6 bases not matched to a gene. The CDR3 nucleotides read TGTGCCAGCAGCTATGAAACAGGGGATAGCAATCAGCCCCAGCATTTT. Protein: CASSYETGDSNQPQHF.